The TCR beta chain under discussion was sequenced for a study of neoadjuvant anti-PD-1 for oral cavity cancer. In the study overall: Non-progressing patients received a fourth nivolumab dose near day 43, then surgery on days 50-56.

Assay used: immunoSEQ multiplex PCR; TCRdb lists only in-frame clones, some missing. The sample shows 10,000 to 15,000 clones, 70% to 75% of them seen only once. As to time point: after neoadjuvant nivolumab, at surgical resection. Patients were newly diagnosed with stage II-IVA oral cavity squamous cell carcinoma without prior systemic or radiation treatment. Specimen: PBMCs, collected after nivolumab (anti-PD-1) treatment. The sequence came from a person between 40 and 85 years old with oral cavity squamous cell carcinoma.

The CDR3: CASLSEGREKLFF. CDR3 nucleotides: TGTGCCAGCCTCTCGGAGGGGCGGGAAAAACTGTTTTTT. V is TRBV6-4 and J is TRBJ1-4, with a tentative D call TRBD1 (5 bases). Germline-derived CDR1 and CDR2 are MRHNA and SNTAGT. CDR3 size: 13 residues. V was cut by 8 bases and J by 8 bases, with 15 bases left in between.